This TCR beta chain was sequenced in a study of T cell responses to AZD1222 COVID-19 vaccine. Study observations and caveats: Of spike-specific TCRs, nearly half reportedly target regions left unmutated in variants. Along spike, vaccine-associated CD4 TCRs were found throughout, with dominance at 160-218 and 743-854.

As concerns this clone: The antigen remains undetermined.

Generated by immunoSEQ multiplex PCR, the TCRdb table keeps only in-frame clones and is missing some. The sample holds about 110,000 clones, 87% seen once. V lost 3 bases, J lost 1 base, and 3 bases stayed unmatched. The CDR3 has 16 residues. Looked up from germline, CDR1 is SGHNT and CDR2 is YYREEE (reference sequence). V is TRBV5-4 and J is TRBJ2-1, with TRBD1 matching 11 bases. The specimen was peripheral blood, collected 28 days after the second AZD1222 dose. This TCR was recovered from an adult who received the AZD1222 COVID-19 vaccine. CDR3 coding DNA: TGTGCCAGCAGCTCCGGACAGGGGGCGTCCTACAATGAGCAGTTCTTC. Protein product: CASSSGQGASYNEQFF.